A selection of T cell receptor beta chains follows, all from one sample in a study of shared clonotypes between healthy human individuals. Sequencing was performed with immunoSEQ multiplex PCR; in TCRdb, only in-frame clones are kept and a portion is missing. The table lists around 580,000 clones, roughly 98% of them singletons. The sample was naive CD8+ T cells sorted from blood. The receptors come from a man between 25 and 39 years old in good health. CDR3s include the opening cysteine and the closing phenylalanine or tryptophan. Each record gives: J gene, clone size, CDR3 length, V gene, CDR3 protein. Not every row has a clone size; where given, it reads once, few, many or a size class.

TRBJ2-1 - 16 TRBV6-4 CASSGFSGTSYNEQFF
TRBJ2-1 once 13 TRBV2 CASRGGLINEQFF
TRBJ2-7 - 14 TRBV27 CASSPGTRTYEQYF
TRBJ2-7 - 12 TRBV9 CASGGGHYEQYF
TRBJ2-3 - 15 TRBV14 CASSQLSTSTDTQYF
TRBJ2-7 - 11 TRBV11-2 CASSLGHEQYF
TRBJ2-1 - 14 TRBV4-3 CASSQPGYHNEQFF
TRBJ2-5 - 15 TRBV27 CASSGGDRAQETQYF
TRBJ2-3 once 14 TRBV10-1 CASSDRDFRDTQYF
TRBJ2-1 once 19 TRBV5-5 CASSLSSGLAGGKYNEQFF
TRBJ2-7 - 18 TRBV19 CASSKDRARDISYYEQYF
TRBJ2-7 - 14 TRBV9 CASSVSSGSHEQYF
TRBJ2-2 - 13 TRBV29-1 CSVTETNTGELFF
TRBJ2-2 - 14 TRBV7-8 CASSLALGTGELFF